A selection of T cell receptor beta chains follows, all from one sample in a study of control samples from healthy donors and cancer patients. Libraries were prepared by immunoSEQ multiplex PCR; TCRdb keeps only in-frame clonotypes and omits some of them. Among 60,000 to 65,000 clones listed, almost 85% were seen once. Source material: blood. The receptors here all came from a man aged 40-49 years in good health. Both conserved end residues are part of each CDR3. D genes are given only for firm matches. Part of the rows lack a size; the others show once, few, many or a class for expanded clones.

CASSGAGSAYEQYF,TGTGCCAGCAGTGGGGCTGGGTCGGCCTACGAGCAGTACTTC,-,TRBV25-1,TRBJ2-7,-
CASRPGGSGRAGEQFF,TGTGCCAGCAGACCTGGGGGTAGCGGGAGGGCCGGGGAGCAGTTCTTC,TRBD2,TRBV14,TRBJ2-1,-
CASSPARDRPYEQYF,TGTGCCAGCAGCCCCGCCCGAGACAGACCCTACGAGCAGTACTTC,-,TRBV7-2,TRBJ2-7,-
CSVDRGESGNTIYF,TGCAGCGTTGACCGGGGTGAATCTGGAAACACCATATATTTT,-,TRBV29-1,TRBJ1-3,-
CATEDRDYEQYF,TGTGCCACCGAGGACAGGGACTACGAGCAGTACTTC,TRBD1,TRBV11-2,TRBJ2-7,-
CASSLGQGATNEKLFF,TGCGCCAGCAGCTTGGGTCAGGGTGCAACTAATGAAAAACTGTTTTTT,-,TRBV5-1,TRBJ1-4,-
CASSPVGQGYEQYF,TGTGCCAGCTCACCAGTGGGGCAGGGGTACGAGCAGTACTTC,-,TRBV18,TRBJ2-7,-
CASSYSRQGSGNTIYF,TGTGCCAGCAGTTACTCGAGACAGGGCTCTGGAAACACCATATATTTT,TRBD1,TRBV6-5,TRBJ1-3,-
CASSTTSGSLNIQYF,TGTGCCAGCAGTACCACTAGCGGGAGTTTAAACATTCAGTACTTC,TRBD2,TRBV6-5,TRBJ2-4,-
CASSVGLTDTQYF,TGTGCCAGCAGCGTAGGTCTTACAGATACGCAGTATTTT,-,TRBV9,TRBJ2-3,-
CASSPRGVASEQYF,TGTGCCAGCTCTCCCAGGGGGGTGGCGTCCGAGCAGTACTTC,-,TRBV18,TRBJ2-7,once
CASSFIGQGYGNTIYF,TGTGCCAGCAGTTTTATCGGACAGGGCTACGGAAACACCATATATTTT,TRBD1,TRBV6-5,TRBJ1-3,-
CASSLEAGLAYNEQFF,TGTGCCAGCAGCTTAGAGGCGGGACTAGCCTACAATGAGCAGTTCTTC,TRBD2,TRBV7-2,TRBJ2-1,-
CASSRGSSNQPQHF,TGTGCCAGCAGCCGCGGGTCTAGCAATCAGCCCCAGCATTTT,-,TRBV3-1/TRBV3-2,TRBJ1-5,-
CASSYSPSGGIYNEQFF,TGTGCCAGCAGTTACTCCCCTAGCGGGGGGATTTACAATGAGCAGTTCTTC,TRBD2,TRBV6-2/TRBV6-3,TRBJ2-1,-
CASSLPREGSAYSYEQYF,TGTGCCAGCAGTTTGCCCAGGGAAGGTAGCGCCTACTCCTACGAGCAGTACTTC,-,TRBV28,TRBJ2-7,-
CASSVRTGIQETQYF,TGTGCCAGCAGCGTCCGAACAGGTATCCAAGAGACCCAGTACTTC,-,TRBV5-6,TRBJ2-5,-
CASSHLNRDNYGYTF,TGTGCCAGCAGCCATCTAAACAGAGATAACTATGGCTACACCTTC,-,TRBV6-5,TRBJ1-2,once
CASSPGPPAGNSYNEQFF,TGTGCCAGCTCACCAGGACCACCAGCGGGAAACTCCTACAATGAGCAGTTCTTC,TRBD2,TRBV18,TRBJ2-1,few
CASRGRGGTTRTYNEQFF,TGTGCCAGCAGGGGTCGGGGCGGAACCACTCGAACCTACAATGAGCAGTTCTTC,-,TRBV28,TRBJ2-1,-
CASSSQIYEQYF,TGTGCCAGCAGTAGTCAGATCTACGAGCAGTACTTC,-,TRBV2,TRBJ2-7,-
CASSTRTSGREVTSTDTQYF,TGTGCCAGTAGTACTAGGACTAGCGGGAGGGAAGTGACTAGCACAGATACGCAGTATTTT,TRBD2,TRBV19,TRBJ2-3,-
CASSSLAVLYNEQFF,TGTGCCAGCAGCTCTCTAGCGGTACTCTACAATGAGCAGTTCTTC,TRBD2,TRBV11-2,TRBJ2-1,-
CAIGGRETEAFF,TGTGCCATCGGGGGGAGGGAAACTGAAGCTTTCTTT,-,TRBV10-3,TRBJ1-1,-
CASSANRGKTKNIQYF,TGTGCCAGCAGCGCAAACAGGGGGAAGACCAAAAACATTCAGTACTTC,TRBD1,TRBV11-2,TRBJ2-4,-
CASRAGRVGYEQYF,TGTGCCAGCAGGGCCGGACGGGTGGGCTACGAGCAGTACTTC,-,TRBV2,TRBJ2-7,few
CASRAGGLTEAFF,TGTGCCAGTAGGGCAGGGGGCCTCACTGAAGCTTTCTTT,TRBD1,TRBV19,TRBJ1-1,few
CASSLYAAGDWNEQFF,TGTGCCAGCAGTTTATATGCCGCGGGAGATTGGAATGAGCAGTTCTTC,TRBD2,TRBV28,TRBJ2-1,-
CASSLWRNTIYF,TGTGCCAGCAGTTTATGGAGAAACACCATATATTTT,-,TRBV12-3/TRBV12-4,TRBJ1-3,-
CASSYPTAPLTEAFF,TGTGCCAGCAGTTACCCGACAGCCCCCTTGACTGAAGCTTTCTTT,-,TRBV6-5,TRBJ1-1,-
CASSLTPDRYSNQPQHF,TGTGCCAGCAGCTTAACCCCGGACAGATATAGCAATCAGCCCCAGCATTTT,-,TRBV7-3,TRBJ1-5,-
CASSLVGRSTGELFF,TGTGCCAGCAGCTTGGTCGGGAGGAGCACCGGGGAGCTGTTTTTT,TRBD2,TRBV5-4,TRBJ2-2,few
CASSLQGGGSYEQYF,TGTGCCAGCAGCTTACAAGGAGGGGGTTCCTACGAGCAGTACTTC,-,TRBV7-3,TRBJ2-7,-
CASSEFGGQVTEAFF,TGTGCCAGCAGTGAGTTTGGGGGGCAGGTGACTGAAGCTTTCTTT,-,TRBV25-1,TRBJ1-1,-
CASSSGSGANVLTF,TGTGCCAGCAGCAGCGGCTCTGGGGCCAACGTCCTGACTTTC,-,TRBV9,TRBJ2-6,once
CASSSPGTGRETQYF,TGTGCCAGCAGTTCCCCTGGGACAGGGAGGGAGACCCAGTACTTC,TRBD1,TRBV28,TRBJ2-5,-
CAWSGQRGGPQPQHF,TGTGCCTGGAGTGGCCAGAGGGGGGGGCCTCAGCCCCAGCATTTT,-,TRBV30,TRBJ1-5,-
CASSPGTSSTDTQYF,TGTGCCAGCAGCCCGGGGACTAGCAGCACAGATACGCAGTATTTT,TRBD2,TRBV5-4,TRBJ2-3,-
CAWRTMSSYNEQFF,TGTGCCTGGAGGACGATGAGCTCCTACAATGAGCAGTTCTTC,-,TRBV30,TRBJ2-1,-
CATQQGQGLFEQYF,TGTGCCACCCAACAGGGACAGGGCCTATTCGAGCAGTACTTC,TRBD1,TRBV6-5,TRBJ2-7,-